This TCR beta chain was captured in a study of T-cell reconstitution after alpha-beta-depleted transplantation in children. The CDR3 runs to 13 residues. Germline values: CDR1 DFQATT, CDR2 SNEGSKA (reference sequence). V lost 1 base and J 5 bases, leaving 11 bases between the germline ends. In its sample, this clonotype was seen many times. This sample's TCRbeta library carried unique molecular identifier barcodes. TCRdb re-derived calls from the PCR reads in MiXCR, one entry per CDR3 protein. The sample includes more than 150,000 distinct CDR3 sequences, less than 8% of them seen just once. This chain uses TRBV20-1 with TRBJ2-5; D gene unclear. Specimen: PBMCs from the stem cell graft donor, collected from the stem cell graft. This receptor was obtained from a human donor who donated a stem cell graft to a child with Wiskott-Aldrich syndrome. CDR3 DNA: TGCAGTGCTAGAGTAGCCCTGGGGGAGACCCAGTACTTC. Translated: CSARVALGETQYF.